This entry lists 8 T cell receptor beta chains sequenced from one sample in a study of cytomegalovirus exposure and HLA in healthy donors. PCR employed 60 Vbeta and 13 Jbeta primers. The method was immunoSEQ multiplex PCR; TCRdb's version includes in-frame clones alone and lacks a portion of them. The table lists hundreds of thousands of clones, just over 75% of them singletons. Sequenced material: PBMCs. Receptor source: a woman aged 60-75 years in good health and CMV-seropositive.

This clone was picked up one time. This chain joins TRBV28 and TRBJ1-6, with D hard to call. V was cut by 3 bases and J by 0 bases, with 9 bases left in between. The CDR3 sequence is 16 residues long. Germline V gene sequence: CDR1 MDHEN, CDR2 SYDVKM. This CDR3 reads CASSFGRGSYNSPLHF. The DNA of the CDR3 is TGTGCCAGCAGTTTTGGGCGGGGCTCCTATAATTCACCCCTCCACTTT.

The chain carries TRBV7-9 and TRBJ2-5; tentatively, D is TRBD1 (5 bases). V was shortened by 10 bases and J by 2 bases, with 20 bases between the two germline ends. Germline V gene sequence: CDR1 SEHNR, CDR2 FQNEAQ (reference sequence). The CDR3 has 15 amino acids. The DNA of the CDR3 is TGTGCCACCGGGCAGGGCCTTCGGAAACAAGAGACCCAGTACTTC. It yields the protein CATGQGLRKQETQYF. Variable domain in full (rest from reference TRBV7-9 and TRBJ2-5): DTGVSQNPRHKITKRGQNVTFRCDPISEHNRLYWYRQTLGQGPEFLTYFQNEAQLEKSRLLSDRFSAERPKGSFSTLEIQRTEQGDSAMYLCATGQGLRKQETQYFGPGTRLLVL.

This clone was observed a few times. The V gene is TRBV30, the J gene TRBJ1-5; TRBD1 agrees at 9 bases. The CDR3 length is 17 residues. Germline CDR1 GTSNPN, CDR2 SVGIG (reference sequence). V was pared by 1 base and J by 6 bases, with 13 bases of the junction left unmatched. CDR3 sequence: CAWSAGPGTGRGQPQHF. The CDR3 DNA follows: TGTGCCTGGAGTGCCGGTCCCGGGACAGGGAGGGGTCAGCCCCAGCATTTT.

This clone has just a few counts. The chain joins TRBV29-1 to TRBJ2-1; 16 nucleotides line up with TRBD2. The V and J ends lost 6 bases and 5 bases, in that order; junction bases with no gene match: 7. Germline CDR1 is SQVTM and CDR2 is ANQGSEA. This CDR3 spans 16 amino acids. The CDR3 bases are TGCAGCGTGGGACTAGCGGGAGGGCCGTTGAACAATGAGCAGTTCTTC. Its translation is CSVGLAGGPLNNEQFF.

V and J are TRBV7-9 and TRBJ2-5, with 7 bases matching TRBD2. Germline assignment: CDR1 SEHNR and CDR2 FQNEAQ (reference sequence). CDR3 length: 16 amino acids. With V trimmed by 2 bases and J by 4 bases, 10 bases remained unmatched. The DNA of the CDR3 is TGTGCCAGCAGCTTAAGAAGGTGGGGGGGAGGAGAGACCCAGTACTTC. This gives the protein CASSLRRWGGGETQYF.

This chain connects TRBV5-1 to TRBJ1-6, with D possibly TRBD1 on 6 matching bases. Germline CDR1 SGHRS, CDR2 YFSETQ. This CDR3 has 15 residues. Trimming took off 1 base at V and 5 bases at J, with 10 bases between the two ends. The CDR3 DNA follows: TGCGCCAGCAGCTTGATTCCAGGGGATAATTCACCCCTCCACTTT. Amino acids: CASSLIPGDNSPLHF. Drawing the rest from reference TRBV5-1 and TRBJ1-6, the complete variable domain is KAGVTQTPRYLIKTRGQQVTLSCSPISGHRSVSWYQQTPGQGLQFLFEYFSETQRNKGNFPGRFSGRQFSNSRSEMNVSTLELGDSALYLCASSLIPGDNSPLHFGNGTRLTVT.

The rearrangement uses TRBV28 and TRBJ1-6, with 9 bases aligning to TRBD1. Looked up from germline, CDR1 is MDHEN and CDR2 is SYDVKM. J gave up 0 bases and V 6 bases, and 6 bases lay outside the gene matches. The CDR3 contains 17 residues. CDR3 protein: CASSAGTGISYNSPLHF. In nucleotides, the CDR3 is TGTGCCAGCAGCGCCGGGACAGGGATCTCCTATAATTCACCCCTCCACTTT. The variable domain in full, completed from reference TRBV28 and TRBJ1-6, reads DVKVTQSSRYLVKRTGEKVFLECVQDMDHENMFWYRQDPGLGLRLIYFSYDVKMKEKGDIPEGYSVSREKKERFSLILESASTNQTSMYLCASSAGTGISYNSPLHFGNGTRLTVT.

J is TRBJ1-1 and V is TRBV10-3; TRBD1 matches at 7 bases. Germline V lookup: CDR1 ENHRY, CDR2 SYGVKD. The CDR3 consists of 13 residues. V was clipped by 4 bases and J by 5 bases; unmatched bases: 4. CDR3 coding DNA: TGTGCCATCAGTGCCTCGGACAGGACTGAAGCTTTCTTT. The encoded protein is CAISASDRTEAFF.